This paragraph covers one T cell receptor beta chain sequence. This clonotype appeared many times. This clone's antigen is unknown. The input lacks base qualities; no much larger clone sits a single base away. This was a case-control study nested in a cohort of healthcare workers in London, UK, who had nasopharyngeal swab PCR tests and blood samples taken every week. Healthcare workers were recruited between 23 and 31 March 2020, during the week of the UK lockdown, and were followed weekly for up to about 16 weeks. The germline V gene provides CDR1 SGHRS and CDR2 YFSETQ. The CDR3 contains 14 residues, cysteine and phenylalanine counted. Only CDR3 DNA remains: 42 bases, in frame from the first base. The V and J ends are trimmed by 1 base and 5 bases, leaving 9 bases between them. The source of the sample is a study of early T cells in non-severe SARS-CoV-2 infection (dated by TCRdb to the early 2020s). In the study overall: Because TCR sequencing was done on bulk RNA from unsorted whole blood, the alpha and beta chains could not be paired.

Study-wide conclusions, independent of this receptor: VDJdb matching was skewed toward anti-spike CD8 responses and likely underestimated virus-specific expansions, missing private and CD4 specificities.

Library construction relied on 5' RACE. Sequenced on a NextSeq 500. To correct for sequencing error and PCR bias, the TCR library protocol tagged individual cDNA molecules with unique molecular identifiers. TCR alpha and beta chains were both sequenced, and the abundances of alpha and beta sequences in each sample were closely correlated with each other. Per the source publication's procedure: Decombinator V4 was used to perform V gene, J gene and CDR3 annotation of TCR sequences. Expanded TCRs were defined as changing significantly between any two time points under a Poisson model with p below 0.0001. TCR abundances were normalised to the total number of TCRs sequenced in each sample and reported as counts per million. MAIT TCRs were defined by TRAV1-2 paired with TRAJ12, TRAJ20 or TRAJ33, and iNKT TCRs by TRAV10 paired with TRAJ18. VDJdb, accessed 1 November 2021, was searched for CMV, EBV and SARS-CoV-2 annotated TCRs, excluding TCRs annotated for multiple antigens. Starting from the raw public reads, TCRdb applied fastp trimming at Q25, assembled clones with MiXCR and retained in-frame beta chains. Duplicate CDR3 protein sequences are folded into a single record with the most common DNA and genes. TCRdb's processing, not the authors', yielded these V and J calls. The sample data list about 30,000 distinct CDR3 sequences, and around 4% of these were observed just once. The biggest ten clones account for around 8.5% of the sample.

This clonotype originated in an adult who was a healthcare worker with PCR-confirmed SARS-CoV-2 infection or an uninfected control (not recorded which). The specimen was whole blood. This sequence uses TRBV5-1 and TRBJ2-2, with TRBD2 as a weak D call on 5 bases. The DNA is TGCGCCAGCAGCTTGAAGAGGGAGACCGGGGAGCTGTTTTTT. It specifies CASSLKRETGELFF.